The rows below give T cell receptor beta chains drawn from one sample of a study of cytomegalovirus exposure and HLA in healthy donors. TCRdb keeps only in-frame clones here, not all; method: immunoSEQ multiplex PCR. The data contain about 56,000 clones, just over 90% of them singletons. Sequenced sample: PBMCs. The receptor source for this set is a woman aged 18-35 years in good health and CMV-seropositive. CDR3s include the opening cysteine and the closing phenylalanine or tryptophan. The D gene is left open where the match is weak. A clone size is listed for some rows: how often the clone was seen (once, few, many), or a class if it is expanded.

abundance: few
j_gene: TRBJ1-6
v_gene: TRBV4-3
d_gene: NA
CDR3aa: CASSQDRTAYNSPLHF
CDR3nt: TGCGCCAGCAGCCAAGACAGAACAGCTTATAATTCACCCCTCCACTTT

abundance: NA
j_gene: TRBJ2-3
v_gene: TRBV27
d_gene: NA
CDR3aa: CASSSGLRNTQYF
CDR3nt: TGTGCCAGCAGTTCGGGACTCCGAAACACGCAGTATTTT

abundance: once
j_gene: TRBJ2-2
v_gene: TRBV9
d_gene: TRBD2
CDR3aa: CASSVAGGLNTGELFF
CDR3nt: TGTGCCAGCAGCGTAGCGGGGGGGCTGAACACCGGGGAGCTGTTTTTT

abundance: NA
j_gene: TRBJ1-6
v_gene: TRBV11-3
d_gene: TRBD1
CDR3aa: CASSTGQGGNSPLHF
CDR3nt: TGTGCCAGCTCAACGGGACAGGGGGGGAATTCACCCCTCCACTTT

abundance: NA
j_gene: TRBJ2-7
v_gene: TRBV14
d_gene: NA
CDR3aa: CASSQDLLSGRYEQYF
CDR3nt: TGTGCCAGCAGCCAAGATCTTTTGTCAGGGAGGTACGAGCAGTACTTC

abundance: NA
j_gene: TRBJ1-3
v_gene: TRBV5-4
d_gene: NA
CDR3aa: CASSLGDPGSGNTIYF
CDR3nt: TGTGCCAGCAGCTTGGGTGACCCAGGGTCTGGAAACACCATATATTTT

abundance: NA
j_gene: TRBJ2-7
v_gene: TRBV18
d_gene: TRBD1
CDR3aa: CASSRTGDKGSYEQYF
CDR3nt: TGTGCCAGCTCACGGACAGGGGATAAAGGCTCCTACGAGCAGTACTTC

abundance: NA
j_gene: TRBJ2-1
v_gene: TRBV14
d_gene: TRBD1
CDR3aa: CASSQPRDRAYNEQFF
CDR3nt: TGTGCCAGCAGCCAACCCCGGGACAGGGCCTACAATGAGCAGTTCTTC

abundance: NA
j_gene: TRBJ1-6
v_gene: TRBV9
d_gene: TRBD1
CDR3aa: CASGMTGNSPLHF
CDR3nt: TGTGCCAGCGGGATGACAGGGAATTCACCCCTCCACTTT

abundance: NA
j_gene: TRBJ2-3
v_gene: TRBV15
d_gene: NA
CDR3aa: CATSASHYTQYF
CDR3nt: TGTGCCACCAGCGCAAGCCATTATACGCAGTATTTT

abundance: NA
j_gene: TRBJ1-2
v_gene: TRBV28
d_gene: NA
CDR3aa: CASVGGVGGYTF
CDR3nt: TGTGCCAGCGTCGGGGGGGTCGGGGGCTACACCTTC

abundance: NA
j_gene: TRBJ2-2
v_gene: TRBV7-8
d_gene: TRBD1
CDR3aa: CASSSTGVTGELFF
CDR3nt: TGTGCCAGCAGCTCCACAGGGGTAACCGGGGAGCTGTTTTTT

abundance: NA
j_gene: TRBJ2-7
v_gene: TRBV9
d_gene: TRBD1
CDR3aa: CASSSFRDRAYEQYF
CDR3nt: TGTGCCAGCAGCTCCTTCCGGGACAGGGCCTACGAGCAGTACTTC

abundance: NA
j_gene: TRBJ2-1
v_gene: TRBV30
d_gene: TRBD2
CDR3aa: CAWSGGTKNYNEQFF
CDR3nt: TGTGCCTGGAGTGGCGGGACTAAAAACTACAATGAGCAGTTCTTC

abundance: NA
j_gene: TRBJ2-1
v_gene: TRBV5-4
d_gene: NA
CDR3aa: CASSPGEEQFF
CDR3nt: TGTGCCAGCAGCCCGGGAGAGGAACAGTTCTTC

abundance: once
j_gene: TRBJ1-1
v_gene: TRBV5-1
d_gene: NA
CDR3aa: CASSLARSNTEAFF
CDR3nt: TGCGCCAGCAGCTTGGCACGGTCGAACACTGAAGCTTTCTTT

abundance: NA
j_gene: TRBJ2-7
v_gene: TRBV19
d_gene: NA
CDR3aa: CASSISDSSYEQYF
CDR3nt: TGTGCCAGTAGTATCTCGGACAGTTCCTACGAGCAGTACTTC

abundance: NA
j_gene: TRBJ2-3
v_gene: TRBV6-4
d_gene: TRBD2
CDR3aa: CASSDRGGGTDTQYF
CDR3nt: TGTGCCAGCAGTGACCGGGGGGGCGGGACGGATACGCAGTATTTT

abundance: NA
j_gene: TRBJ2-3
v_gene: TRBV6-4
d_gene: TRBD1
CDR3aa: CASSDSGTGAQYF
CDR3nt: TGTGCCAGCAGTGACTCCGGGACAGGCGCGCAGTATTTT

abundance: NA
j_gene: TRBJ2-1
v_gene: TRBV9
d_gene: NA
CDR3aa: CASSVAGLSYNEQFF
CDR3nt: TGTGCCAGCAGCGTAGCAGGGTTATCCTACAATGAGCAGTTCTTC

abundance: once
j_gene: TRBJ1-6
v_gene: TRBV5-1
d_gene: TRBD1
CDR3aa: CASSLMDRESSNSPLHF
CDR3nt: TGCGCCAGCAGCTTGATGGACAGGGAAAGTAGTAATTCACCCCTCCACTTT

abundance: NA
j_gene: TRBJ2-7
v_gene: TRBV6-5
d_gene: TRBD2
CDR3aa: CASSYSSGGLYEQYF
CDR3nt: TGTGCCAGCAGTTACTCGTCGGGGGGGCTCTACGAGCAGTACTTC

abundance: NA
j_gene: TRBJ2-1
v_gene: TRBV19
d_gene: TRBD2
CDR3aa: CASSTLHGGGYNEQFF
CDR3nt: TGTGCCAGTAGTACCCTCCACGGCGGGGGATACAATGAGCAGTTCTTC